These T cell receptor beta chains were read from a single sample in a study of regulatory T cells. Produced via immunoSEQ multiplex PCR; TCRdb's table is partial and in-frame only. The sample includes tens of thousands of clones, around 89% seen only once; the top ten take 2.4%. The source material was conventional CD4+ T cells sorted from blood. These receptors were taken from a person in their late teens or twenties with CD3G deficiency. Both conserved end residues are part of each CDR3. The D gene is left open where the match is weak. Part of the rows lack a size; the others show once, few, many or a class for expanded clones.

clone size	V gene	D gene	J gene	CDR3 protein	CDR3 DNA
.	TRBV11-2	.	TRBJ2-5	CASSLGPLETQYF	TGTGCCAGCAGCTTAGGACCATTGGAGACCCAGTACTTC
.	TRBV5-1	TRBD1	TRBJ1-1	CASSEGQGGTEAFF	TGCGCCAGCAGCGAGGGACAGGGAGGCACTGAAGCTTTCTTT
.	TRBV7-2	TRBD1	TRBJ2-3	CASSLQGADTQYF	TGTGCCAGCAGCTTACAGGGGGCGGATACGCAGTATTTT
.	TRBV6-1	TRBD1	TRBJ1-2	CASRGDRPYGYTF	TGTGCCAGCAGGGGGGACAGACCTTATGGCTACACCTTC
few	TRBV7-9	.	TRBJ1-1	CASSPGRGGANTEAFF	TGTGCCAGCAGCCCCGGTCGGGGTGGGGCAAACACTGAAGCTTTCTTT
once	TRBV6-1	.	TRBJ2-6	CASSENRANVLTF	TGTGCCAGCAGTGAGAATAGGGCCAACGTCCTGACTTTC
.	TRBV18	.	TRBJ2-1	CASSPTAYNEQFF	TGTGCCAGCTCACCCACAGCCTACAATGAGCAGTTCTTC
.	TRBV6-1	.	TRBJ2-2	CASRLTRGFTGELFF	TGTGCCAGCAGGCTAACGAGGGGGTTCACCGGGGAGCTGTTTTTT
.	TRBV6-1	.	TRBJ2-7	CASSGGTSRTYEQYF	TGTGCCAGCAGTGGAGGGACGTCTCGGACCTACGAGCAGTACTTC
.	TRBV7-2	TRBD1	TRBJ1-1	CASSSTAGDRVNTEAFF	TGTGCCAGCAGCTCTACGGCGGGGGACAGGGTGAACACTGAAGCTTTCTTT
.	TRBV20-1	.	TRBJ1-2	CSALGPHGYTF	TGCAGTGCTTTGGGGCCGCATGGCTACACCTTC
.	TRBV6-1	.	TRBJ2-7	CASSELSTEQYF	TGTGCCAGCAGTGAACTAAGCACCGAGCAGTACTTC
.	TRBV5-1	.	TRBJ2-5	CASSLGDTGAQETQYF	TGCGCCAGCAGCTTGGGAGATACAGGTGCTCAAGAGACCCAGTACTTC
once	TRBV5-1	.	TRBJ2-2	CASSTDSNTGELFF	TGCGCCAGCAGCACGGACTCGAACACCGGGGAGCTGTTTTTT
.	TRBV10-3	.	TRBJ2-2	CAISDSVNTGELFF	TGTGCCATCAGTGATTCCGTGAACACCGGGGAGCTGTTTTTT
few	TRBV6-1	.	TRBJ1-2	CASSEAWGRVYGYTF	TGTGCCAGCAGTGAAGCGTGGGGCAGGGTCTATGGCTACACCTTC
.	TRBV18	.	TRBJ2-3	CASSYRVDDTQYF	TGTGCCAGCTCATACAGGGTGGACGATACGCAGTATTTT
.	TRBV12-5	.	TRBJ2-2	CASGAGSTTGELFF	TGTGCTAGTGGCGCCGGGAGCACCACCGGGGAGCTGTTTTTT
.	TRBV5-1	.	TRBJ2-1	CASSPDGLRAGNEQFF	TGCGCCAGCAGCCCGGACGGGCTCCGGGCGGGAAATGAGCAGTTCTTC
few	TRBV5-1	.	TRBJ1-1	CASSLAAGSGTEAFF	TGCGCCAGCAGCTTGGCCGCAGGGTCAGGCACTGAAGCTTTCTTT
.	TRBV6-1	TRBD1	TRBJ1-1	CASRNGQGANTEAFF	TGTGCCAGCAGGAACGGACAGGGCGCGAACACTGAAGCTTTCTTT
.	TRBV30	.	TRBJ2-3	CAWSLTYTDTQYF	TGTGCCTGGAGCCTAACTTACACAGATACGCAGTATTTT
.	TRBV21-1	.	TRBJ1-2	CASLSYGYTF	TGTGCCAGCCTCAGCTATGGCTACACCTTC
.	TRBV9	TRBD2	TRBJ2-5	CASSVGSSGGETQYF	TGTGCCAGCAGCGTAGGAAGTAGCGGGGGGGAGACCCAGTACTTC
.	TRBV7-9	TRBD1	TRBJ1-1	CASSFTGGTEAFF	TGTGCCAGCAGCTTCACAGGGGGCACTGAAGCTTTCTTT
.	TRBV28	.	TRBJ1-1	CASSPELGGVNAEAFF	TGTGCCAGCAGTCCCGAGTTGGGGGGGGTGAATGCTGAAGCTTTCTTT
.	TRBV28	.	TRBJ2-6	CASSSPGTRPGANVLTF	TGTGCCAGCAGTTCCCCCGGGACAAGGCCCGGGGCCAACGTCCTGACTTTC
.	TRBV7-8	.	TRBJ2-5	CASSPQGRETQYF	TGTGCCAGCAGCCCCCAGGGGAGGGAGACCCAGTACTTC